These T cell receptor beta chains were read from a single sample in a study of shared clonotypes between healthy human individuals. The data were produced by immunoSEQ multiplex PCR, yet TCRdb's version contains in-frame clones alone and is incomplete. Of some 2,500,000 clones in the sample, just under 95% were seen once. The source material was naive CD4+ T cells from PBMCs. The receptors were sampled from a man aged 18 to 29 in good health. Some clones in this sample may be carry-over from other donors' samples. Both conserved end residues are trimmed from each CDR3. A D gene is named only where the DNA matches it firmly.

v_gene: TRBV5-1
d_gene: TRBD2
CDR3aa: ASSLTGGVETQY

v_gene: TRBV18
d_gene: NA
CDR3aa: ASSPLAGEGYT

v_gene: TRBV7-9
d_gene: NA
CDR3aa: ASSLRASVQETQY

v_gene: TRBV30
d_gene: NA
CDR3aa: AWNLDPGEQY

v_gene: TRBV27
d_gene: NA
CDR3aa: ASSPPRGRVGKNTEAF

v_gene: TRBV4-1
d_gene: TRBD2
CDR3aa: AGSQDGAGGEQY

v_gene: TRBV6-6
d_gene: TRBD1
CDR3aa: ASSYRGQGSYEQY

v_gene: TRBV30
d_gene: NA
CDR3aa: AWETIFLLNTEAF

v_gene: TRBV19
d_gene: TRBD1
CDR3aa: ASGRDRGSGELF

v_gene: TRBV4-1
d_gene: NA
CDR3aa: ASSQIWISGNTIY

v_gene: TRBV28
d_gene: NA
CDR3aa: ASSSPGGSDYGYT

v_gene: TRBV5-1
d_gene: NA
CDR3aa: ASSQDSPTYEQY

v_gene: TRBV28
d_gene: NA
CDR3aa: ASSPNSRNTIY

v_gene: TRBV10-3
d_gene: NA
CDR3aa: AISESRGGANVLT

v_gene: TRBV6-5
d_gene: NA
CDR3aa: ASSPTGGHSYEQY

v_gene: TRBV29-1
d_gene: TRBD1
CDR3aa: SAFGQANTEAF

v_gene: TRBV4-2
d_gene: TRBD2
CDR3aa: ASSQVSVAGYNEQF

v_gene: TRBV5-5
d_gene: NA
CDR3aa: ASSLTASSATEAF

v_gene: TRBV28
d_gene: TRBD2
CDR3aa: ASRSGGQETQY

v_gene: TRBV29-1
d_gene: TRBD2
CDR3aa: STLGLAGPLPSTDTQY

v_gene: TRBV9
d_gene: NA
CDR3aa: ASSESGNTIY

v_gene: TRBV19
d_gene: TRBD1
CDR3aa: ASRLNLQGARTEAF

v_gene: TRBV5-7
d_gene: NA
CDR3aa: ASSPQFYGRPDYEQY

v_gene: TRBV7-9
d_gene: NA
CDR3aa: ASSSRQAGGYT

v_gene: TRBV7-2
d_gene: NA
CDR3aa: ASSLESNQPQH

v_gene: TRBV30
d_gene: TRBD1
CDR3aa: AWSGTGAGNTIY

v_gene: TRBV30
d_gene: NA
CDR3aa: AWNPGRTPFKNIQY

v_gene: TRBV2
d_gene: NA
CDR3aa: ASSVEGLNNYGYT

v_gene: TRBV7-3
d_gene: TRBD1
CDR3aa: ASSLTGGNTEAF

v_gene: TRBV5-1
d_gene: TRBD2
CDR3aa: ASSSGLAGGVYEQY

v_gene: TRBV7-3
d_gene: NA
CDR3aa: ASSLGLGDTDTQY

v_gene: TRBV5-1
d_gene: NA
CDR3aa: ASSLTTRPNNEQF

v_gene: TRBV9
d_gene: NA
CDR3aa: ASSGGDQPQH

v_gene: TRBV29-1
d_gene: NA
CDR3aa: SVESQDPEQY

v_gene: TRBV9
d_gene: NA
CDR3aa: ASSVPGGEQY

v_gene: TRBV28
d_gene: TRBD1
CDR3aa: ASKLTTGGMVLNTEAF

v_gene: TRBV18
d_gene: NA
CDR3aa: ASSRVGEETQY

v_gene: TRBV9
d_gene: NA
CDR3aa: ASSVVGTADGYT

v_gene: TRBV7-2
d_gene: TRBD2
CDR3aa: ASSQLAATYNEQF

v_gene: TRBV30
d_gene: NA
CDR3aa: AWSEGAETQY

v_gene: TRBV29-1
d_gene: TRBD1
CDR3aa: SVGQGLIETQY